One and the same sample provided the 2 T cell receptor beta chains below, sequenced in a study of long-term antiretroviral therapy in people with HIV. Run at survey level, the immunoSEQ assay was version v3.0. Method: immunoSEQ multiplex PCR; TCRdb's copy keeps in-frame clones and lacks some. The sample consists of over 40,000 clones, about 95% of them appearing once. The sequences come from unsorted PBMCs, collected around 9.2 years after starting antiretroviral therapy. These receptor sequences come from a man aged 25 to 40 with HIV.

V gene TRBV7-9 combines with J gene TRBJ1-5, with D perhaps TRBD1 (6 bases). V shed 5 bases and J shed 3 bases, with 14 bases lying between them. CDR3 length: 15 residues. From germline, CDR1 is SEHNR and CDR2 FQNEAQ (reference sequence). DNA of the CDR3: TGTGCCAGCAGCCGGGGGGGCCAGGACAATCAGCCCCAGCATTTT. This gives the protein CASSRGGQDNQPQHF.

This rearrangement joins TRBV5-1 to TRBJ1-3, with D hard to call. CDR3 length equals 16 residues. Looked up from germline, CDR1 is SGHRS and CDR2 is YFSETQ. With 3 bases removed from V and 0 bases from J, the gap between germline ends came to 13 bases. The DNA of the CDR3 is TGCGCCAGCAGCTCGCAAGGACCGGCCTCTGGAAACACCATATATTTT. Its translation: CASSSQGPASGNTIYF.